This record looks at one TCR beta chain sequence and its context. Its target is unknown. These data belong to a study of T cell responses to AZD1222 COVID-19 vaccine. Produced via immunoSEQ multiplex PCR; TCRdb's table is partial and in-frame only. The table has more than 150,000 clones, 80% to 95% seen once; the top ten hold 1.5% to 2.5%. General study points: At baseline, seropositivity was found in only 6 or 7 AZD1222 recipients.

CDR1 and CDR2 (germline): WNHNN, SYGVQD (reference sequence). The CDR3 covers 14 residues. Deletions cut 3 bases from V and 1 base from J, with 9 bases between. The chain recombines TRBV10-1 with TRBJ2-5, with unresolved D. This TCR was sampled from an adult who received the AZD1222 COVID-19 vaccine. Here the sequenced sample was peripheral blood, taken 28 days after the second AZD1222 dose. The DNA for the CDR3 is TGCGCCAGCAGTGAAGGCGGCCTCCAAGAGACCCAGTACTTC. Translation: CASSEGGLQETQYF.